This T cell receptor beta chain was sequenced during a study of T cells after posttransplantation cyclophosphamide. Generated by immunoSEQ multiplex PCR, the TCRdb table keeps only in-frame clones and is missing some. The sample records approximately 18,000 clones, approximately 87% being singletons. Material: memory CD4+ T cells sorted from blood. The receptor's source is a man aged 25-45 years in good health and a related stem cell transplant donor.

In nucleotides, the CDR3 is TGCGCCAGCAGGGACACAGGGGGCTGGGAGACCCAGTACTTC. Translation gives CASRDTGGWETQYF. The chain joins TRBV10-2 to TRBJ2-5; 9 positions agree with TRBD1. The V gene end was trimmed by 6 bases and the J gene end by 5 bases; junction bases not matched to a gene: 7. This CDR3 spans 14 amino acids. The germline V gene has CDR1 WSHSY and CDR2 SAAADI.